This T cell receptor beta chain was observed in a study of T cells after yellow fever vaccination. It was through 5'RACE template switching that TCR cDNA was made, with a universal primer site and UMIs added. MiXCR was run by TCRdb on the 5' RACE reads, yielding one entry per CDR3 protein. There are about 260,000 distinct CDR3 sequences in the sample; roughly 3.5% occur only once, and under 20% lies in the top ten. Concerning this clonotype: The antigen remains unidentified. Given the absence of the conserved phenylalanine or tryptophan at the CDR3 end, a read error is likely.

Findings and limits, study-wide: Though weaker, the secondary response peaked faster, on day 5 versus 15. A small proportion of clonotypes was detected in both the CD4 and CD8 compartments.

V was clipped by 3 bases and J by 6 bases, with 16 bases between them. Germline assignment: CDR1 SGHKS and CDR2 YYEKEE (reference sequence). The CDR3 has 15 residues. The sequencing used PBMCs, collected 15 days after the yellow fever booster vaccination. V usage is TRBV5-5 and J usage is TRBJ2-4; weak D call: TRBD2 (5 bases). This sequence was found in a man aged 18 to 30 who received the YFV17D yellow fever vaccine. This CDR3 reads CASSSRWRRGNIQYA. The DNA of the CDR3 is TGTGCCAGCAGCTCCCGCTGGAGACGGGGAAACATTCAGTACGCG.